This T cell receptor (beta chain) was captured in a study of T cell responses to AZD1222 COVID-19 vaccine. Profiling relied on immunoSEQ multiplex PCR, and the TCRdb table lists in-frame clones only, not all of them. The table includes 100,000 to 130,000 clones, 75% to 90% detected once. Notes on the study in general: Nearly half of unique spike-specific TCRs reportedly avoided B.1.351 and B.1.1.7 mutated regions.

On this clone itself: Its specificity is unknown.

CDR3 length: 13 residues. Germline V lookup: CDR1 GTSNPN, CDR2 SVGIG (reference sequence). Unmatched junction bases numbered 4, after V lost 5 bases and J lost 3 bases. Sequences were derived from peripheral blood, sampled on day 0 of AZD1222 vaccination. This chain links TRBV30 with TRBJ2-7, with 10 nucleotides matching TRBD1. This receptor was obtained from an adult in good health. CDR3 sequence: CAWGDRGFYEQYF. DNA of the CDR3: TGTGCCTGGGGGGACAGGGGTTTCTACGAGCAGTACTTC.